These 5 T cell receptor beta chains originate from one sample sequenced in a study of T cell responses to AZD1222 COVID-19 vaccine. Sequenced by immunoSEQ multiplex PCR; TCRdb stores in-frame clones only, minus some. The sample has about 120,000 clones, roughly nine tenths seen once. The sequencing used peripheral blood, collected on day 0 of AZD1222 vaccination. Source of these receptors: an adult in good health.

V is TRBV28 and J is TRBJ1-1; D is possibly TRBD1 (5 bases). V lost 10 bases, J lost 7 bases, and 22 bases lay in between. The CDR3 has 14 residues. Germline lookup yields CDR1 MDHEN and CDR2 SYDVKM. The CDR3 region has the DNA TGTGCCACATGGGGTATCGGGACGTTAGTTGAAGCTTTCTTT. It yields the protein CATWGIGTLVEAFF. The full variable domain, its missing parts supplied by reference TRBV28 and TRBJ1-1, is DVKVTQSSRYLVKRTGEKVFLECVQDMDHENMFWYRQDPGLGLRLIYFSYDVKMKEKGDIPEGYSVSREKKERFSLILESASTNQTSMYLCATWGIGTLVEAFFGQGTRLTVV.

V is TRBV19 and J is TRBJ1-6; D gene ambiguous. The length of the CDR3 is 18 residues. The V and J ends lost 7 bases and 2 bases respectively, with 21 bases between them. The germline V gene encodes CDR1 LNHDA and CDR2 SQIVND (reference sequence). The CDR3 loop reads CASNAGPGDTAYNSPLHF. In nucleotides, the CDR3 is TGTGCCAGTAATGCTGGACCGGGAGACACAGCCTATAATTCACCCCTCCACTTT.

The chain is built from TRBV3-1 (or the pseudogene TRBV3-2) and TRBJ1-6; no clear D. CDR1 and CDR2 (germline): LGHDT, YNNKEL (reference sequence). V shed 4 bases and J shed 4 bases, with 11 bases lying between them. The CDR3 loop spans 15 amino acids. The CDR3 loop is CASSRILRYNSPLHF. The CDR3 DNA follows: TGTGCCAGCAGCCGGATCCTTAGGTATAATTCACCCCTCCACTTT.

The genes are TRBV10-3 and TRBJ1-4; TRBD1 matches 8 bases. Germline CDR1 ENHRY, CDR2 SYGVKD. The CDR3 is made up of 13 amino acids. Trimming took 6 bases from V and 8 from J; bases not matched to a gene: 5. The CDR3 sequence: CAISQGDREKLFF. The CDR3 DNA sequence: TGTGCCATCAGCCAGGGGGACAGGGAAAAACTGTTTTTT.

The CDR3, as DNA: TGTGCCAGTAGGACAGTAGGGACAAGCAGTATCTATGGCTACACCTTC. Its translation: CASRTVGTSSIYGYTF. The chain employs TRBV19 and TRBJ1-2, with D maybe TRBD1 (6 bases). Germline loops: CDR1 LNHDA, CDR2 SQIVND (reference sequence). The V gene lost 6 bases and the J gene lost 4 bases, with 21 bases spanning the gap. There are 16 residues in the CDR3.